The 10 T cell receptor beta chains below were found in one sample sequenced in a study of T cell responses to AZD1222 COVID-19 vaccine. The protocol was immunoSEQ multiplex PCR, while the TCRdb copy is restricted to in-frame clones and leaves out a portion. The sample includes over 75,000 clones, 75% to 90% of them seen just once. The sample here was peripheral blood, taken 28 days after the second AZD1222 dose. The receptors here all came from an adult who received the AZD1222 COVID-19 vaccine.

The chain employs TRBV21-1 and TRBJ2-1; TRBD1 was called by the table and not checked on the DNA. TRBV21-1 is annotated as a pseudogene. CDR3 length equals 15 residues. The CDR3 DNA is TGTGCCAGCAGGACGACAGGGACCTTGCTAAAAGAGCAGTTCTTC. Amino acid sequence: CASRTTGTLLKEQFF.

V gene TRBV30 combines with J gene TRBJ1-5; 8 positions agree with TRBD1. Germline V lookup: CDR1 GTSNPN, CDR2 SVGIG (reference sequence). The CDR3 consists of 17 residues. The ends lost 0 bases at V and 1 base at J; junction bases unmatched: 8. The CDR3 coding sequence is TGTGCCTGGAGTGTATACTGGACAGGGAACAGCAATCAGCCCCAGCATTTT. Its protein product is CAWSVYWTGNSNQPQHF.

The V call is TRBV10-3, the J call TRBJ2-1; D call uncertain. The CDR3 has 16 residues. Germline V CDR1 and CDR2: ENHRY, SYGVKD. V lost 2 bases and J 7 bases, leaving 18 bases between the germline ends. This chain's CDR3 is CAISETLSVGSNEQFF. CDR3 DNA sequence: TGTGCCATCAGTGAGACCCTGAGTGTAGGATCGAATGAGCAGTTCTTC.

This clone is a singleton in its sample. The chain recombines TRBV6-5 with TRBJ2-3; D might be TRBD2 (5 bases). Trimming left V 0 bases short and J 4 bases short, with 8 bases between. The CDR3 runs to 14 residues. Germline values: CDR1 MNHEY, CDR2 SVGAGI. For the CDR3, the DNA is TGTGCCAGCAGTTACTCGACGGACTCAGATACGCAGTATTTT. It codes for CASSYSTDSDTQYF.

The CDR3 is CAWSEGISGNTIYF. In DNA form, the CDR3 reads TGTGCCTGGAGTGAAGGAATCTCTGGAAACACCATATATTTT. V usage is TRBV30 and J usage is TRBJ1-3; D not certain. Germline assignment: CDR1 GTSNPN and CDR2 SVGIG (reference sequence). V lost 1 base, J lost 0 bases, and 7 bases lay in between. The CDR3 consists of 14 residues.

The DNA for the CDR3 is TGTGCCAGCATTACTAAGGAGGGCACCGGGGAGCTGTTTTTT. It is translated as CASITKEGTGELFF. V usage is TRBV2 and J usage is TRBJ2-2; D may be TRBD2 (6 bases). Germline V lookup: CDR1 SNHLY, CDR2 FYNNEI. The ends were cut back, 7 bases at V and 4 bases at J, with 13 bases in the middle. The CDR3 is 14 amino acids. The whole variable domain, filled in from reference TRBV2 and TRBJ2-2, reads EPEVTQTPSHQVTQMGQEVILRCVPISNHLYFYWYRQILGQKVEFLVSFYNNEISEKSEIFDDQFSVERPDGSNFTLKIRSTKLEDSAMYFCASITKEGTGELFFGEGSRLTVL.

This chain joins TRBV10-3 and TRBJ2-2; 10 bases line up with TRBD2. The CDR3 loop spans 16 amino acids. With 2 bases clipped from V and 0 bases from J, the junction kept 0 bases outside the gene matches. Germline assignment: CDR1 ENHRY and CDR2 SYGVKD. The CDR3, as DNA: TGTGCCATCAGTGAGGGGACTAGCGCGAACACCGGGGAGCTGTTTTTT. Translating gives CAISEGTSANTGELFF.

This clone occurred a few times. V is TRBV7-2 and J is TRBJ1-6; D unclear. Trimming left V 0 bases short and J 8 bases short, with 8 bases between. The germline V gene encodes CDR1 SGHTA and CDR2 FQGNSA. The CDR3 extends over 14 amino acids. This chain's CDR3 is CASSLAGPYSPLHF. CDR3 DNA sequence: TGTGCCAGCAGCTTAGCAGGACCTTATTCACCCCTCCACTTT.

This chain connects TRBV28 to TRBJ1-5; D ambiguous. Per the germline V gene, CDR1 is MDHEN and CDR2 is SYDVKM. V lost 6 bases and J lost 8, with 8 bases in between. CDR3 length: 11 amino acids. The CDR3 nucleotides are TGTGCCAGCAGAGAGAGAGAGCCCCAGCATTTT. It is translated as CASREREPQHF.

The chain combines TRBV15 with TRBJ1-5; the match to TRBD1 covers 9 bases. Germline assignment: CDR1 LNHNV and CDR2 YYDKDF (reference sequence). The CDR3 contains 16 residues. V lost 1 base to trimming and J lost 4 bases; unmatched junction nucleotides: 5. CDR3 protein: CATSRGTGGWNQPQHF. The CDR3 DNA follows: TGTGCCACCAGCAGAGGAACAGGGGGCTGGAATCAGCCCCAGCATTTT. The full variable domain, rest sourced from reference TRBV15 and TRBJ1-5, is DAMVIQNPRYQVTQFGKPVTLSCSQTLNHNVMYWYQQKSSQAPKLLFHYYDKDFNNEADTPDNFQSRRPNTSFCFLDIRSPGLGDTAMYLCATSRGTGGWNQPQHFGDGTRLSIL.